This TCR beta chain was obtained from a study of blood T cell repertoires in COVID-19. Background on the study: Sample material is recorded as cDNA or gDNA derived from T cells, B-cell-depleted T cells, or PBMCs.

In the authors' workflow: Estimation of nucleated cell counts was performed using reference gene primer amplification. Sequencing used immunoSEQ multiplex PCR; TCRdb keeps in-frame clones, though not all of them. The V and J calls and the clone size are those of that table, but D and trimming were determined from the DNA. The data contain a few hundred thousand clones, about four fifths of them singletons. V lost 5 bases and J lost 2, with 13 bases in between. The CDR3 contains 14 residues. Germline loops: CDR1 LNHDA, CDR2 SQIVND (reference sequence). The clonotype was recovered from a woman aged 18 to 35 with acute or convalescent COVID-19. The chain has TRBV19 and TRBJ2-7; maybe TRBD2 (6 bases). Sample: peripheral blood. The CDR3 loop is CASSPSGSTYEQYF. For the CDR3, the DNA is TGTGCCAGTAGTCCCAGCGGGTCTACCTACGAGCAGTACTTC. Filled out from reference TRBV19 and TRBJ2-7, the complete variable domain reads DGGITQSPKYLFRKEGQNVTLSCEQNLNHDAMYWYRQDPGQGLRLIYYSQIVNDFQKGDIAEGYSVSREKKESFPLTVTSAQKNPTAFYLCASSPSGSTYEQYFGPGTRLTVT.